A selection of T cell receptor beta chains follows, all from one sample in a study of PD-L1 blockade in urothelial cancer. Assay: immunoSEQ multiplex PCR; the TCRdb copy retains only in-frame clones and omits some. The table has 100,000 to 150,000 clones, approximately 85% seen once. The material was PBMCs, obtained around atezolizumab (anti-PD-L1) treatment. These receptors all come from a man aged 50 or older with urothelial cancer. Each CDR3 is given with its conserved first and last residue. A D gene is named only where the DNA matches it firmly. Clone size is shown for a subset of rows, as once, few, many or a class of expanded clone.

size,J,D,V,DNA,CDR3
NA,TRBJ2-7,TRBD1,TRBV28,TGTGCCAGCAGTTCCCGGACTGGACAGGGTGTCGAGCAGTACTTC,CASSSRTGQGVEQYF
NA,TRBJ2-1,TRBD2,TRBV7-2,TGTGCCAGCAGCTTAGGGCTAGCGGGAGGGAGTGAGCAGTTCTTC,CASSLGLAGGSEQFF
NA,TRBJ2-7,NA,TRBV7-9,TGTGCCAGCAGCCCACAAGCGAGCTCCTACGAGCAGTACTTC,CASSPQASSYEQYF
NA,TRBJ2-1,NA,TRBV9,TGTGCCAGCAGCCCCGGACTTTCCTACAATGAGCAGTTCTTC,CASSPGLSYNEQFF
NA,TRBJ1-2,NA,TRBV6-5,TGTGCCAGCAGTGATTTACAGACGTATGGCTACACCTTC,CASSDLQTYGYTF
NA,TRBJ2-7,TRBD2,TRBV30,TGTGCCTGGAGTGAAGCGGGAGAGGCGCAGTACTTC,CAWSEAGEAQYF
NA,TRBJ1-4,NA,TRBV7-2,TGTGCCAGCAGCCTCTCTAATGAAAAACTGTTTTTT,CASSLSNEKLFF
NA,TRBJ1-4,NA,TRBV10-1,TGCGCCAGCAGTGAAGGGGAAACTAATGAAAAACTGTTTTTT,CASSEGETNEKLFF
NA,TRBJ1-6,TRBD1,TRBV27,TGTGCCAGCAGTTTATACAGGGGGAATTCACCCCTCCACTTT,CASSLYRGNSPLHF
once,TRBJ1-1,NA,TRBV7-3,TGTGCCAGCAGCTTACTTCAGGTTGGAACTGAAGCTTTCTTT,CASSLLQVGTEAFF
NA,TRBJ2-1,NA,TRBV4-1,TGCGCCAGCAGCCAATGGGCCAGGGAAGGGAATGAGCAGTTCTTC,CASSQWAREGNEQFF
NA,TRBJ2-1,TRBD2,TRBV5-4,TGTGCCAGCAGCGACCCGGGAGTTATATTGCGGGGGAATGAGCAGTTCTTC,CASSDPGVILRGNEQFF
few,TRBJ2-3,TRBD2,TRBV7-9,TGTGCCAGCAGCCCTAGCGGGAGCACAGATACGCAGTATTTT,CASSPSGSTDTQYF
NA,TRBJ2-5,TRBD2,TRBV7-8,TGTGCCAGCAGCTTAGGGGCGGGAGGGCCGGGGGAGACCCAGTACTTC,CASSLGAGGPGETQYF
once,TRBJ1-6,NA,TRBV27,TGTGCCAGCAGTTTAGAGGGCCTCGGCAATTCACCCCTCCACTTT,CASSLEGLGNSPLHF
NA,TRBJ1-1,NA,TRBV28,TGTGCCAGCAGTTTACCCCAGGTTAATCTGGCTTTCTTT,CASSLPQVNLAFF
few,TRBJ2-7,NA,TRBV6-5,TGTGCCAGCAGTTCCCCGCTCGGGCAGTACTTC,CASSSPLGQYF
NA,TRBJ2-5,TRBD1,TRBV7-3,TGTGCCAGCAGCCTGACAGGGGCTGAGACCCAGTACTTC,CASSLTGAETQYF
NA,TRBJ1-4,NA,TRBV19,TGTGCCAGTAGTTACGGGGTATCAACTAATGAAAAACTGTTTTTT,CASSYGVSTNEKLFF
NA,TRBJ2-7,NA,TRBV5-6,TGTGCCAGCAGCTCTCTAGTAGTCGACGAGCAGTACTTC,CASSSLVVDEQYF
once,TRBJ2-1,NA,TRBV7-2,TGTGCCAGCAGCTCCGAGGTTGAGCAGTTCTTC,CASSSEVEQFF
many,TRBJ1-5,TRBD1,TRBV19,TGTGCCAGTAGTGGCAGGGGGCATCAGCCCCAGCATTTT,CASSGRGHQPQHF
NA,TRBJ2-1,NA,TRBV2,TGTGCCAGCAGTGAAGGCCTAGCTCCCTACAATGAGCAGTTCTTC,CASSEGLAPYNEQFF
once,TRBJ2-7,NA,TRBV10-3,TGTGCCATCAGTGAGTCGGGGGCTGCAGCTGTCGAGCAGTACTTC,CAISESGAAAVEQYF
NA,TRBJ2-4,NA,TRBV5-4,TGTGCCAGCAGCCAACGGACAGAAAACATTCAGTACTTC,CASSQRTENIQYF
NA,TRBJ1-1,TRBD1,TRBV6-5,TGTGCCAGCAGCTTTACAGGGGTGAACACTGAAGCTTTCTTT,CASSFTGVNTEAFF
NA,TRBJ1-5,TRBD1,TRBV6-6,TGTGCCAGCAGGGCCGACAGGGTGTTTCAGCCCCAGCATTTT,CASRADRVFQPQHF
NA,TRBJ1-6,NA,TRBV28,TGTGCCAGCAGTCCCCCCCCCGGACAGAGTAATTCACCCCTCCACTTT,CASSPPPGQSNSPLHF
NA,TRBJ1-1,NA,TRBV28,TGTGCCAGCAGTTCCCCAGAGAACACTGAAGCTTTCTTT,CASSSPENTEAFF
NA,TRBJ2-1,TRBD2,TRBV6-6,TGTGCCAGCCGGAAGGTTACTAGCGGTCACAATGAGCAGTTCTTC,CASRKVTSGHNEQFF
NA,TRBJ2-7,NA,TRBV19,TGTGCCAGTAGCTCAGTTCTTACCTACGAGCAGTACTTC,CASSSVLTYEQYF
once,TRBJ1-4,NA,TRBV2,TGTGCCAGCAGAGCAGGTCTCGGGGGGCGGAATAATGAAAAACTGTTTTTT,CASRAGLGGRNNEKLFF
NA,TRBJ2-7,NA,TRBV4-1,TGCGCCAGCAGCCCCAGCCGGACTGGCGGGCCTCACGAGCAGTACTTC,CASSPSRTGGPHEQYF
once,TRBJ1-4,NA,TRBV19,TGTGCCAGTAGTATTCGGAGTAATGAAAAACTGTTTTTT,CASSIRSNEKLFF
NA,TRBJ1-6,NA,TRBV27,TGTGCCAGCAGTTTATGGGCCGATAATTCACCCCTCCACTTT,CASSLWADNSPLHF
NA,TRBJ1-2,TRBD1,TRBV29-1,TGCAGCGCCTCCCAGGGGGGCTATGGCTACACCTTC,CSASQGGYGYTF
NA,TRBJ2-3,NA,TRBV6-6,TGTGCCAGCAGAGCGCTGGACACAGATACGCAGTATTTT,CASRALDTDTQYF
NA,TRBJ2-1,NA,TRBV7-8,TGTGCCAGCAGCTCTCCGGACAAAGGCTACAATGAGCAGTTCTTC,CASSSPDKGYNEQFF
NA,TRBJ2-5,TRBD1,TRBV5-4,TGTGCCAGCAGCTTGGGGGACAGAGCTTTAGAGACCCAGTACTTC,CASSLGDRALETQYF
NA,TRBJ2-3,NA,TRBV11-2,TGTGCCAGCAGCTTAATTAGGGGGAATACGCAGTATTTT,CASSLIRGNTQYF
NA,TRBJ2-1,TRBD2,TRBV5-5,TGTGCCAGCAGCCTGGTCTGGACTAGCGGTTTGGGTGAGCAGTTCTTC,CASSLVWTSGLGEQFF
NA,TRBJ1-4,NA,TRBV6-6,TGTGCCAGCAGTTACGGGATTGGGGAGGAAAAACTGTTTTTT,CASSYGIGEEKLFF
NA,TRBJ2-1,TRBD2,TRBV28,TGTGCCAGCAACAGAGCGGGATCTTACAATGAGCAGTTCTTC,CASNRAGSYNEQFF
NA,TRBJ2-1,TRBD2,TRBV5-8,TGTGCCAGCAGCTCCGGGACTACCTTTTTCTACAATGAGCAGTTCTTC,CASSSGTTFFYNEQFF
NA,TRBJ1-6,TRBD1,TRBV30,TGTGCCTGGAGAGGGACAGGGGGCTCACCCCTCCACTTT,CAWRGTGGSPLHF
NA,TRBJ1-1,NA,TRBV18,TGTGCCAGCTCACAGACAGTGAACACTGAAGCTTTCTTT,CASSQTVNTEAFF
NA,TRBJ1-2,NA,TRBV10-1,TGCGCCAGCAGTGGGAGGGACGGTGGAGGAGGCTACACCTTC,CASSGRDGGGGYTF
NA,TRBJ2-5,TRBD2,TRBV5-1,TGCGCCAGCAGCCCACTATCGGGGGAGGGCCAAGAGACCCAGTACTTC,CASSPLSGEGQETQYF
NA,TRBJ2-5,TRBD1,TRBV18,TGTGCCAGCTCACCTCCCGGGACAGTGCAAGAGACCCAGTACTTC,CASSPPGTVQETQYF
NA,TRBJ2-3,NA,TRBV5-1,TGCGCCAGCAGCTCCTCCGGGGGCACAGATACGCAGTATTTT,CASSSSGGTDTQYF
NA,TRBJ2-3,TRBD1,TRBV7-9,TGTGCCAGCAGCAACCGGGACAGGCCGTTAGATACGCAGTATTTT,CASSNRDRPLDTQYF
NA,TRBJ2-5,NA,TRBV7-6,TGTGCCAGCAGTCGTCGAAGGGGGGAGGGGGAGACCCAGTACTTC,CASSRRRGEGETQYF
NA,TRBJ2-7,NA,TRBV25-1,TGTGCCTTCGGAGTCGCTGGCGAGCAGTACTTC,CAFGVAGEQYF
NA,TRBJ1-5,NA,TRBV5-1,TGCGCCAGCAGCTTAGGAGGGGCGAATCAGCCCCAGCATTTT,CASSLGGANQPQHF
NA,TRBJ2-2,TRBD2,TRBV6-5,TGTGCCAGCAGTTACGGGTCTAGCGGGAGGGCCCGGGAGCTGTTTTTT,CASSYGSSGRARELFF
NA,TRBJ2-3,NA,TRBV28,TGTGCCAGCAGTCCCGGACTAGTCCAGGGGGATACGCAGTATTTT,CASSPGLVQGDTQYF
NA,TRBJ2-7,TRBD2,TRBV5-5,TGTGCCAGCAGCTTGGGCGGGACTACCTTATCCTACGAGCAGTACTTC,CASSLGGTTLSYEQYF
NA,TRBJ1-1,NA,TRBV15,TGTGGTGAAGACGGGGAGAGAGCTTTCTTT,CGEDGERAFF
NA,TRBJ1-5,TRBD1,TRBV4-1,TGCGCCAGCAGCCAATCGGACAGGGCCAATCAGCCCCAGCATTTT,CASSQSDRANQPQHF